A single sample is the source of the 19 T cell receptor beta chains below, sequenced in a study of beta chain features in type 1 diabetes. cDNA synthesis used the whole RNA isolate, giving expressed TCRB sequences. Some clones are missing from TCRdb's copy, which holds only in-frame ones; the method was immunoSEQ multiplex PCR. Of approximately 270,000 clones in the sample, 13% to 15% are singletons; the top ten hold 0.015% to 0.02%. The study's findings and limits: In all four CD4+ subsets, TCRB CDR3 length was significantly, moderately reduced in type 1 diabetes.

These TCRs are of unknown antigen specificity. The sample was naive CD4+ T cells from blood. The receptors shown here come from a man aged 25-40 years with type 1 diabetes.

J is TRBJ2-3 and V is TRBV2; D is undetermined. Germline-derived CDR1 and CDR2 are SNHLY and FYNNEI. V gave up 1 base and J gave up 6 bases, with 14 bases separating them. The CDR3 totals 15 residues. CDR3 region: CASSEGLAPGDTQYF. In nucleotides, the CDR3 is TGTGCCAGCAGTGAAGGGTTAGCTCCCGGGGATACGCAGTATTTT.

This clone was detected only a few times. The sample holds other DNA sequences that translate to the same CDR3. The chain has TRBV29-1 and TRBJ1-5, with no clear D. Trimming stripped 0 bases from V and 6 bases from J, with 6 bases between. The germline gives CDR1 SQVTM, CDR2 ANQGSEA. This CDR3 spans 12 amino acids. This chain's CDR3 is CSVEDRGQPQHF. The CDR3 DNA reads TGCAGCGTTGAAGATCGGGGTCAGCCCCAGCATTTT.

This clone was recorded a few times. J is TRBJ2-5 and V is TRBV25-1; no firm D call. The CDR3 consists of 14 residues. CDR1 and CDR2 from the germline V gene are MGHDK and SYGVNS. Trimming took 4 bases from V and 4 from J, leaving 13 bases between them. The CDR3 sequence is CASSVSGLAETQYF. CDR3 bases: TGTGCCAGCAGTGTGTCCGGGTTGGCAGAGACCCAGTACTTC.

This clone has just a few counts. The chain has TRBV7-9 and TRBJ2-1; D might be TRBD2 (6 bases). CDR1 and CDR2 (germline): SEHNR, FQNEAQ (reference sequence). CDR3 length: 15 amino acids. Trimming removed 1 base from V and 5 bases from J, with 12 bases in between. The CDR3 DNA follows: TGTGCCAGCAGCTTAGTGGATCGGGGGAACAATGAGCAGTTCTTC. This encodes CASSLVDRGNNEQFF.

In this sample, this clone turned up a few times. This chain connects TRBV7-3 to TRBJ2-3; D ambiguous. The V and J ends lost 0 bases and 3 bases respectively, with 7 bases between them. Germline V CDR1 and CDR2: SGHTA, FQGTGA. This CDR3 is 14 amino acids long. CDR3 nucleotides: TGTGCCAGCAGCTTAACCAGTATTACAGATACGCAGTATTTT. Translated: CASSLTSITDTQYF.

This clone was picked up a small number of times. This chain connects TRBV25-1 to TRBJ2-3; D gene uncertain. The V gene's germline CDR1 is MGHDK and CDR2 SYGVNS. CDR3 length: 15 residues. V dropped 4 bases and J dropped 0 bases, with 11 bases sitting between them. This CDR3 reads CASSAPRPSTDTQYF. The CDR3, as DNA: TGTGCCAGCAGTGCCCCCCGTCCTAGCACAGATACGCAGTATTTT.

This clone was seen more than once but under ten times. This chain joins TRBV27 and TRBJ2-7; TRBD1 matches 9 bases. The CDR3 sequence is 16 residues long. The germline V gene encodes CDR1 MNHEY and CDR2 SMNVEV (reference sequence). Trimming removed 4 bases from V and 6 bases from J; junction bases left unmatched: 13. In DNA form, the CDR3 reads TGTGCCAGCAGTTCCACCGGGGCACAGGGGGCTCGCGAGCAGTACTTC. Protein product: CASSSTGAQGAREQYF.

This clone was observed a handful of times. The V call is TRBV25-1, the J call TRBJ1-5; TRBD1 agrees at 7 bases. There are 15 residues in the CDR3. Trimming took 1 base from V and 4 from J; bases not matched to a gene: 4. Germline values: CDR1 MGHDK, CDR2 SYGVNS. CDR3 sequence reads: CASSESGRGNQPQHF. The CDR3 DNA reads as TGTGCCAGCAGTGAATCGGGCAGGGGGAATCAGCCCCAGCATTTT.

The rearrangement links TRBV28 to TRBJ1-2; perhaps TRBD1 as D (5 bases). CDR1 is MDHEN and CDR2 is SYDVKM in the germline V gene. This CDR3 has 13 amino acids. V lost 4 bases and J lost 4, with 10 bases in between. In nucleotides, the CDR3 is TGTGCCAGCAGTTCTAGACAGCGCTATGGCTACACCTTC. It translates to CASSSRQRYGYTF.

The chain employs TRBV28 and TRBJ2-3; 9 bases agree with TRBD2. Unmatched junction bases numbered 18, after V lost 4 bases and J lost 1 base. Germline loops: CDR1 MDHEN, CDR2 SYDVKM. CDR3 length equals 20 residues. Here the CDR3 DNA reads TGTGCCAGCAGTTCGTGGCTAGCGGGATCCCGATCCTCCCGCACAGATACGCAGTATTTT. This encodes CASSSWLAGSRSSRTDTQYF.

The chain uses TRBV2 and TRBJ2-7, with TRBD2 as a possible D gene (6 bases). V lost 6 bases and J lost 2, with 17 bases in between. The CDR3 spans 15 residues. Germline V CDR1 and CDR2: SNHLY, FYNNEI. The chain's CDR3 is CASSQGGKGTYEQYF. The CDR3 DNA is TGTGCCAGCAGCCAAGGAGGGAAGGGGACCTACGAGCAGTACTTC.

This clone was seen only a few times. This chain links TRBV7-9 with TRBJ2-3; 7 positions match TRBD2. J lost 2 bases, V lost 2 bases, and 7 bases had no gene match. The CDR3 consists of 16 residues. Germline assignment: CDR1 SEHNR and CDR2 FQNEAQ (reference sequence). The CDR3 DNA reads TGTGCCAGCAGCTTAAGGTCGGCGGGGGACACAGATACGCAGTATTTT. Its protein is CASSLRSAGDTDTQYF.

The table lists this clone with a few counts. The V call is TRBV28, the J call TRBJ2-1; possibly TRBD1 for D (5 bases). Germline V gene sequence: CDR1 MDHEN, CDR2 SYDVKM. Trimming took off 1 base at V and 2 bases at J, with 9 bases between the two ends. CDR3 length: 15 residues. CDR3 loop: CASSLFTGTYNEQFF. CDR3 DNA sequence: TGTGCCAGCAGTTTATTTACAGGAACCTACAATGAGCAGTTCTTC.

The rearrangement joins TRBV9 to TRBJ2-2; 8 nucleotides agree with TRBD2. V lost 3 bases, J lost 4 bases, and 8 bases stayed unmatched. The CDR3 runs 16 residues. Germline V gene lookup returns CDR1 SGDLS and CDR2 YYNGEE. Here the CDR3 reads CASSGTGLVVTGELFF. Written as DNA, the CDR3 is TGTGCCAGCAGCGGGACGGGACTAGTGGTCACCGGGGAGCTGTTTTTT.

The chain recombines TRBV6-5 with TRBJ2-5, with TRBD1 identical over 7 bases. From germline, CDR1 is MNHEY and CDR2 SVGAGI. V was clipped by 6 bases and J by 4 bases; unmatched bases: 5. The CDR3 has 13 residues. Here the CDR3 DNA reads TGTGCCAGCAGGCCGACAGGGATAGAGACCCAGTACTTC. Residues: CASRPTGIETQYF.

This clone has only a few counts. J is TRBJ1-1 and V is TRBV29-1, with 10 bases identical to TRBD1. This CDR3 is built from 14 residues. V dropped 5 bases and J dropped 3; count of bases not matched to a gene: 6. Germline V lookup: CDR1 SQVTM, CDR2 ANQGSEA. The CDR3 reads CSVRQGAADTEAFF. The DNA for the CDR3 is TGCAGCGTTCGACAGGGGGCGGCGGACACTGAAGCTTTCTTT.

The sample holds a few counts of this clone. CDR3 in DNA: TGTGCCTGGAACCGGCAAGCGGGAGGGGAGCAGTTCTTC. Residues: CAWNRQAGGEQFF. J is TRBJ2-1 and V is TRBV30; TRBD2 agrees at 10 bases. V shed 4 bases and J 10 bases; nucleotides not matched to a gene: 7. Per the germline V gene, CDR1 is GTSNPN and CDR2 is SVGIG (reference sequence). The CDR3 loop spans 13 amino acids.

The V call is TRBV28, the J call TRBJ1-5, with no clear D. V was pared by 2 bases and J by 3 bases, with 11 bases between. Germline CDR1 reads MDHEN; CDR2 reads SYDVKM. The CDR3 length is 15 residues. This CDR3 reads CASSLIRDPNQPQHF. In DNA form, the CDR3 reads TGTGCCAGCAGTTTAATCCGGGATCCCAATCAGCCCCAGCATTTT.

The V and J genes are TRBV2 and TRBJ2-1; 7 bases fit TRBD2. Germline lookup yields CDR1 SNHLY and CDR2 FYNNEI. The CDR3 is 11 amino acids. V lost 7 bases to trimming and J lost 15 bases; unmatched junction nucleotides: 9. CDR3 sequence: CASTGRETLFF. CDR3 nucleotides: TGTGCCAGCACGGGGCGGGAGACTCTGTTCTTC.